These T cell receptor beta chains were read from a single sample in a study of CD8+CD57+ T cells in acquired aplastic anemia. TCRdb reanalysed the reads using MiXCR and keeps one entry per CDR3 protein. The table has nearly 60,000 distinct CDR3 sequences, around 50% seen once; the top ten hold 16%. Sequencing used sorted CD4+, CD8+, or CD8+CD57+ T cells (not recorded which) from PBMCs. The origin of the receptors is a human donor with aplastic anemia. Each CDR3 is given with its conserved first and last residue. The order of the fields is V gene, clone size, D gene, J gene, CDR3 protein, CDR3 DNA. The D gene is left open where the match is weak. Size tells how often a clone was seen (once, few, many) or the class of an expanded clone, and some rows leave it out.

v_call: TRBV6-2/TRBV6-3; clone_size: .; d_call: TRBD1; j_call: TRBJ1-2; cdr3_aa: CASSWSGTGEIANYGYTF; cdr3_nt: TGTGCCAGCAGTTGGTCCGGGACAGGGGAAATAGCTAACTATGGCTACACCTTC
v_call: TRBV2; clone_size: few; d_call: .; j_call: TRBJ2-3; cdr3_aa: CASNRLDTDTQYF; cdr3_nt: TGTGCCAGCAACCGACTAGACACAGATACGCAGTATTTT
v_call: TRBV12-3/TRBV12-4; clone_size: once; d_call: .; j_call: TRBJ1-2; cdr3_aa: CASTPMGSNGYTF; cdr3_nt: TGTGCCAGCACCCCGATGGGGTCGAATGGCTACACCTTC
v_call: TRBV7-9; clone_size: few; d_call: .; j_call: TRBJ1-1; cdr3_aa: CASTRTENTEAFF; cdr3_nt: TGTGCCAGCACTCGGACGGAGAACACTGAAGCTTTCTTT
v_call: TRBV6-5; clone_size: many; d_call: TRBD1; j_call: TRBJ1-2; cdr3_aa: CASSYDRGYNYGYTF; cdr3_nt: TGTGCCAGCAGTTACGACAGGGGATATAACTATGGCTACACCTTC
v_call: TRBV20-1; clone_size: many; d_call: .; j_call: TRBJ2-2; cdr3_aa: CSAITRSTGELFF; cdr3_nt: TGCAGTGCCATAACGAGGAGCACCGGGGAGCTGTTTTTT
v_call: TRBV30; clone_size: many; d_call: .; j_call: TRBJ2-5; cdr3_aa: CAWSGGTRETQYF; cdr3_nt: TGTGCCTGGAGTGGGGGGACAAGGGAGACCCAGTACTTC
v_call: TRBV7-8; clone_size: many; d_call: TRBD1; j_call: TRBJ1-5; cdr3_aa: CASSRGGQGKKHF; cdr3_nt: TGTGCCAGCAGCAGAGGAGGACAGGGTAAAAAGCATTTT
v_call: TRBV6-1; clone_size: .; d_call: .; j_call: TRBJ1-2; cdr3_aa: CALHGGANYGYTF; cdr3_nt: TGTGCCTTGCACGGGGGAGCTAACTATGGCTACACCTTC
v_call: TRBV27; clone_size: many; d_call: .; j_call: TRBJ2-1; cdr3_aa: CASSPQVAGPLGNEQFF; cdr3_nt: TGTGCCAGCAGTCCCCAGGTCGCGGGGCCTTTGGGGAATGAGCAGTTCTTC
v_call: TRBV28; clone_size: .; d_call: .; j_call: TRBJ1-4; cdr3_aa: CAINSALNEKLFF; cdr3_nt: TGTGCCATCAACAGTGCCCTAAATGAAAAACTGTTTTTT
v_call: TRBV29-1; clone_size: .; d_call: .; j_call: TRBJ2-3; cdr3_aa: CSAVSADTQYF; cdr3_nt: TGCAGCGCCGTTTCCGCGGATACGCAGTATTTT
v_call: TRBV5-6; clone_size: .; d_call: .; j_call: TRBJ1-2; cdr3_aa: CASSPSRGGASYGYTF; cdr3_nt: TGTGCCAGCAGTCCTAGCCGGGGAGGGGCCTCCTATGGCTACACCTTC
v_call: TRBV27; clone_size: .; d_call: .; j_call: TRBJ2-1; cdr3_aa: CASSGTGPYNEQFF; cdr3_nt: TGTGCCAGCAGCGGGACTGGTCCCTACAATGAGCAGTTCTTC
v_call: TRBV7-8; clone_size: .; d_call: .; j_call: TRBJ1-6; cdr3_aa: CASSSDSAYSPLHF; cdr3_nt: TGTGCCAGCAGCTCGGACAGCGCGTATTCACCCCTCCACTTT